A single TCR beta chain is shown here with its context. This sample stems from a study of blood T cell repertoires in COVID-19. Study-level background: COVID-19 samples from acute and convalescent phases originated in the United States, Italy and Spain. Sample material is recorded as cDNA or gDNA derived from T cells, B-cell-depleted T cells, or PBMCs.

Some clones are missing from TCRdb's copy, which holds only in-frame ones; the method was immunoSEQ multiplex PCR. The sample holds more than 200,000 clones; roughly 80% are singletons and the top ten take roughly 10%. Per the germline V gene, CDR1 is SGHRS and CDR2 is YFSETQ. Trimming stripped 0 bases from V and 2 bases from J, with 5 bases between. This CDR3 has 13 amino acids. Sequenced: peripheral blood. The clonotype originates from a woman at least 80 years old with COVID-19, enrolled during active disease. The V call is TRBV5-1, the J call TRBJ2-5, with unresolved D. As DNA, the CDR3 is TGCGCCAGCAGCTTGGCAATTCAAGAGACCCAGTACTTC. This sequence encodes CASSLAIQETQYF.